This T cell receptor (beta chain) was captured by sequencing in a study of T cell changes during pregnancy in multiple sclerosis. TCRdb's table, derived via immunoSEQ multiplex PCR, lists solely in-frame clones and lacks some. The data show 40,000 or so clones, with approximately 91% seen just once and about 0.34% held by the top ten. V lost 5 bases and J lost 1; bases outside the gene matches: 9. The germline CDR1 and CDR2 sequences are SGHTA and FQGNSA. CDR3 length: 16 amino acids. This clonotype originated in a female donor in good health, enrolled as a control in a pregnancy study. This specimen consisted of CD4+ T cells from peripheral blood mononuclear cells, obtained after pregnancy. V gene TRBV7-2 combines with J gene TRBJ2-7, with TRBD2 matching 9 bases. CDR3 in DNA: TGTGCCAGCAGCCCGCGGGCTAGCGGGGCTTCCTACGAGCAGTACTTC. Its translation is CASSPRASGASYEQYF.